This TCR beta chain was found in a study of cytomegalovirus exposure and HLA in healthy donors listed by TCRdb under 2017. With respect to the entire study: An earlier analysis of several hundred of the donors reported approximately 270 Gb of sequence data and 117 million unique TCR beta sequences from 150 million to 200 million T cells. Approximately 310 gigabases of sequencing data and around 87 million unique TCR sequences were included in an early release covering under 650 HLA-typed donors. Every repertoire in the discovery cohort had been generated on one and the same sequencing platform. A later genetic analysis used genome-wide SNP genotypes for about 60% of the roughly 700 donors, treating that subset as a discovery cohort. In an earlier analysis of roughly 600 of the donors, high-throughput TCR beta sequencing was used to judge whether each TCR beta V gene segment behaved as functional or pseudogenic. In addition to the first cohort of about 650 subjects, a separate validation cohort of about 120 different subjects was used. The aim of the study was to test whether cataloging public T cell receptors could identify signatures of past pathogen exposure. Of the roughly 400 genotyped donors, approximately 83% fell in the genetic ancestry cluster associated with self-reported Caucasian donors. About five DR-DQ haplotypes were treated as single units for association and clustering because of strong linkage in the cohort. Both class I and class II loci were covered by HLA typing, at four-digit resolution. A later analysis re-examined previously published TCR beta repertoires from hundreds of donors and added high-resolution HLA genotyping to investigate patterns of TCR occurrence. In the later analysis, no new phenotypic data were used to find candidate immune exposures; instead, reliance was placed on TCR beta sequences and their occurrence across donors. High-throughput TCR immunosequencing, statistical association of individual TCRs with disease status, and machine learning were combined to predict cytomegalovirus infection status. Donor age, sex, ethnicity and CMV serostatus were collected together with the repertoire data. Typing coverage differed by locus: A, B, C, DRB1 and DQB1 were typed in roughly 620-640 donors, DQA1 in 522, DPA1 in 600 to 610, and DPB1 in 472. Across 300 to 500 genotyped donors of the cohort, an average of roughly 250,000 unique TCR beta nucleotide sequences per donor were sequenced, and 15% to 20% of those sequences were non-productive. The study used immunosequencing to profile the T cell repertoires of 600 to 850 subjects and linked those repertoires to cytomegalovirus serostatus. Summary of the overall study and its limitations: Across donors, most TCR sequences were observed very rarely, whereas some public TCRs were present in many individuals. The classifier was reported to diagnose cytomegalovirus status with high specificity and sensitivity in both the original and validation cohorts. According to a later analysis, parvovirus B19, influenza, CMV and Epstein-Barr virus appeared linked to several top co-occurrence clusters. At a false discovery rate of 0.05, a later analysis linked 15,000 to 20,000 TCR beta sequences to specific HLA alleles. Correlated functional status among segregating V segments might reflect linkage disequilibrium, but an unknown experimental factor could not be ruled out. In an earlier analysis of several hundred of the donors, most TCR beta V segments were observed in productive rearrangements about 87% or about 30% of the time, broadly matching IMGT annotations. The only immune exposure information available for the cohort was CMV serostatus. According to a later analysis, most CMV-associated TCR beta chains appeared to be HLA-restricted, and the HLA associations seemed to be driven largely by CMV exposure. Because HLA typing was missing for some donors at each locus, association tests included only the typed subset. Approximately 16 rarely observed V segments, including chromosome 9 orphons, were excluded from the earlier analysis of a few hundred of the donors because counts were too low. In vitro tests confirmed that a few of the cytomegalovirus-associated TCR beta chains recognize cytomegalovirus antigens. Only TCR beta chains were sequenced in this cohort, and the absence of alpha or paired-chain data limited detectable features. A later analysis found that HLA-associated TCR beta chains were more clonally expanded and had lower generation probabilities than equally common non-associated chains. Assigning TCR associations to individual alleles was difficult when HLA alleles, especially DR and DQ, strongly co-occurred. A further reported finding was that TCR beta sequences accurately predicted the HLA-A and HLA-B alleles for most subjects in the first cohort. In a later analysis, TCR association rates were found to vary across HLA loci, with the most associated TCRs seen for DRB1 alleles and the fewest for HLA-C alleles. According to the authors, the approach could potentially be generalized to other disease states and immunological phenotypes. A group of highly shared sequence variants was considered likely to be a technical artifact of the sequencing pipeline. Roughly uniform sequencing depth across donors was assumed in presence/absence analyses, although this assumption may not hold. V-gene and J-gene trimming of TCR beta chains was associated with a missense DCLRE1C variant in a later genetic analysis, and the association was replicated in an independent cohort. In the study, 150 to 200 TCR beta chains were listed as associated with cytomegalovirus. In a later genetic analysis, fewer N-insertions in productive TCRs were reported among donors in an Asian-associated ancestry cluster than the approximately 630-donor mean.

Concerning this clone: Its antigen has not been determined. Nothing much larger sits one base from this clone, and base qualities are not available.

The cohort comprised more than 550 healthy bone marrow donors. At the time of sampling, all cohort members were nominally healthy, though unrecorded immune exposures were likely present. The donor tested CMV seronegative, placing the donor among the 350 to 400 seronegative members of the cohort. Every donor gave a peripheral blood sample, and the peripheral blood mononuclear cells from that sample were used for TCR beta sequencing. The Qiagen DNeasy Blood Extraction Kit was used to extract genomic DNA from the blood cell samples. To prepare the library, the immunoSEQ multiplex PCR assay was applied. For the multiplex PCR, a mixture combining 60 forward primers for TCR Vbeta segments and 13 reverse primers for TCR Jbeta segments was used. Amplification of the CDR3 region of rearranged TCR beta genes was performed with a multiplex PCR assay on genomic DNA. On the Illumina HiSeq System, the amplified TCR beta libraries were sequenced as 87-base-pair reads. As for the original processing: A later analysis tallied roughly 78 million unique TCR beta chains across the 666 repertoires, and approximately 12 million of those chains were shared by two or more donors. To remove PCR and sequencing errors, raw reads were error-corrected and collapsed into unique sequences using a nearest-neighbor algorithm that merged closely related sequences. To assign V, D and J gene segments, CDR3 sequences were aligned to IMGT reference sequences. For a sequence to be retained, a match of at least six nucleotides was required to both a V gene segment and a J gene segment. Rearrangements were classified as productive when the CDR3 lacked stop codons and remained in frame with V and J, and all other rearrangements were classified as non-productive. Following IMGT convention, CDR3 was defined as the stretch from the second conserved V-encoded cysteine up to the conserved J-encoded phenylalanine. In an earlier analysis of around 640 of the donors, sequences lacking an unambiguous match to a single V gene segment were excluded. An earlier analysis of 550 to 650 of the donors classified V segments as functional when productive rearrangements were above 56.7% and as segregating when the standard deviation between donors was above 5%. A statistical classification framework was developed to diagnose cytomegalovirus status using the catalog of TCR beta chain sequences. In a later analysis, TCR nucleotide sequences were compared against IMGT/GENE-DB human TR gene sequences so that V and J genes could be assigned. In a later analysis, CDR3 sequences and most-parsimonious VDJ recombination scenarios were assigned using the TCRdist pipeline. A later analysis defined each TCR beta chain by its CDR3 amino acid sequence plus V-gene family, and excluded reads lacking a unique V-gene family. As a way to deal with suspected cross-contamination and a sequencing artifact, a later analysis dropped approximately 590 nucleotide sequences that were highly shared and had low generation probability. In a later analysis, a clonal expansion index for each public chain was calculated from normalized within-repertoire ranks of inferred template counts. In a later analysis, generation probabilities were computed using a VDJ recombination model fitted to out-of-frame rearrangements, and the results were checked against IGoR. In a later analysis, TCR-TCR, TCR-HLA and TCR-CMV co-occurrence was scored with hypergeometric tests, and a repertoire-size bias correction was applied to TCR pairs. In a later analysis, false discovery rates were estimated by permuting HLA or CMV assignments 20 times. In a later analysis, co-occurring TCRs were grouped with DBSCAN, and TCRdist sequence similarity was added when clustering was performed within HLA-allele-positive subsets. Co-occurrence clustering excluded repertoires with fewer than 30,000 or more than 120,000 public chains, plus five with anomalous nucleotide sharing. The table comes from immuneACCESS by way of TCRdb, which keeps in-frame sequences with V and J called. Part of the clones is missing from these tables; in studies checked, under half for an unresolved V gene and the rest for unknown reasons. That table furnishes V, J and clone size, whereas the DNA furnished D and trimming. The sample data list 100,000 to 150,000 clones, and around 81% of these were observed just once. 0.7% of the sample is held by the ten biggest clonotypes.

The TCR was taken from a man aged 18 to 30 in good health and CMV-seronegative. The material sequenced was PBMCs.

The CDR3 protein is CASSSQGASANTGELFF. Here is the DNA: TGTGCCAGCAGCTCACAGGGGGCCTCCGCGAACACCGGGGAGCTGTTTTTT. The chain joins TRBV7-2 to TRBJ2-2, and TRBD1 aligns with 9 junction nucleotides. The V end gives up 4 bases and the J end 0 bases, leaving 6 bases in the junction not matched to a gene. The cysteine opens and the phenylalanine closes a CDR3 of 17 amino acids. CDR3 DNA only is kept here, 51 bases in frame from base 1. Taken from the germline V gene, the CDR1 and CDR2 loops are SGHTA and FQGNSA. With the rest looked up from the reference TRBV7-2 and TRBJ2-2 genes rather than sequenced, the full variable domain is GAGVSQSPSNKVTEKGKDVELRCDPISGHTALYWYRQSLGQGLEFLIYFQGNSAPDKSGLPSDRFSAERTGGSVSTLTIQRTQQEDSAVYLCASSSQGASANTGELFFGEGSRLTVL.